This T cell receptor beta chain was sequenced in a study of somatic mutations in cytotoxic T cells in rheumatoid arthritis. The germline V gene has CDR1 SGHRS and CDR2 YFSETQ. V lost 2 bases to trimming and J lost 3 bases, with 11 bases between them. The CDR3 covers 14 residues. For this clone: Its antigen remains unidentified.

Regarding the study as a whole: CD8+ clonality rose with age in rheumatoid arthritis patients, not healthy controls.

Data came from immunoSEQ multiplex PCR; TCRdb stores just in-frame clones and leaves some out. This sample has about 20,000 clones, with around 81% found just once. The sample taken for sequencing was CD8+ T cells sorted from blood. The receptor comes from an adult with rheumatoid arthritis. The J gene is TRBJ1-1, the V gene TRBV5-1, with D unclear. CDR3 protein: CASSFGGLDTEAFF. The CDR3 DNA follows: TGCGCCAGCAGCTTTGGAGGCCTGGACACTGAAGCTTTCTTT.